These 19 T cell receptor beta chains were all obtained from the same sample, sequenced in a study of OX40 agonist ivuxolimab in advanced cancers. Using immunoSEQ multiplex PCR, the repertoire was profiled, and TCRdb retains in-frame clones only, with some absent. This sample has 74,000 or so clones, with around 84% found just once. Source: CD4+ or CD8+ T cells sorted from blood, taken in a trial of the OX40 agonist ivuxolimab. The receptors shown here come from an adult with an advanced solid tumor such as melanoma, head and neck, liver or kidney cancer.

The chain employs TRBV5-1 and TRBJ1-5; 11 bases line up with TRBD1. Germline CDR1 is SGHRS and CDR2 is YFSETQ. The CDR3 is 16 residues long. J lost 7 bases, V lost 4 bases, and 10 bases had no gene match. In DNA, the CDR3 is TGCGCCAGCAGCGCCGGGACAGGGGGAGACGAGCAGCCCCAGCATTTT. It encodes CASSAGTGGDEQPQHF. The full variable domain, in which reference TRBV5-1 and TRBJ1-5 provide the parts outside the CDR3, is KAGVTQTPRYLIKTRGQQVTLSCSPISGHRSVSWYQQTPGQGLQFLFEYFSETQRNKGNFPGRFSGRQFSNSRSEMNVSTLELGDSALYLCASSAGTGGDEQPQHFGDGTRLSIL.

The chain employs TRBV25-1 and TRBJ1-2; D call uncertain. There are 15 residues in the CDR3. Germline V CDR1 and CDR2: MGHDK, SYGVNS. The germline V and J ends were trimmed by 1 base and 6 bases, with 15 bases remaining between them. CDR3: CASSEWAAEVNGYTF. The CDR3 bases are TGTGCCAGCAGTGAATGGGCCGCGGAGGTTAATGGCTACACCTTC.

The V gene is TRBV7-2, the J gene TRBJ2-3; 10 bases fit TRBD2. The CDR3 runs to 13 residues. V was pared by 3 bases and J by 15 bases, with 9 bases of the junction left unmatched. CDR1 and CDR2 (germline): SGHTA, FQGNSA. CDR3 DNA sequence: TGTGCCAGCAGCTTGGGGCGAGCGGGGGGGCCCTATTTT. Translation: CASSLGRAGGPYF.

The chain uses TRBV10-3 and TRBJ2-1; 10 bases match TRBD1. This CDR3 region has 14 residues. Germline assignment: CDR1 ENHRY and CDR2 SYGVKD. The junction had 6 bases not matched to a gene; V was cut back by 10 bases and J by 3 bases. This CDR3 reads CATYRDRGYNEQFF. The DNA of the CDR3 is TGTGCCACATACCGGGACAGGGGCTACAATGAGCAGTTCTTC.

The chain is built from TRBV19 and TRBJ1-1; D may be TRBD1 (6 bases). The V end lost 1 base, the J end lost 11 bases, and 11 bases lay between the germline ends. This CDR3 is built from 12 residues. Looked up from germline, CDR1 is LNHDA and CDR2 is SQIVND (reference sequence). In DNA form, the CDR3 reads TGTGCCAGTAGTATAGGGGGGGCTCGGGCTTTCTTT. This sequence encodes CASSIGGARAFF.

This chain's CDR3 is CASSIAGVDYEQYF. The DNA for the CDR3 is TGTGCCAGTAGTATCGCGGGGGTTGACTACGAGCAGTACTTC. This rearrangement joins TRBV19 to TRBJ2-5; 7 bases line up with TRBD2. The J call may be wrong; the DNA end is better matched by TRBJ2-7. CDR1 and CDR2 from the germline V gene are LNHDA and SQIVND (reference sequence). This CDR3 is 14 amino acids long.

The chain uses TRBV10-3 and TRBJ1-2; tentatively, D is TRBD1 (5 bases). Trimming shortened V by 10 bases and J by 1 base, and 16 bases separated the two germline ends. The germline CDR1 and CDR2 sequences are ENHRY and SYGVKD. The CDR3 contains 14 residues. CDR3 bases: TGTGCCACCCCCGACAGACTTAATAACTATGGCTACACCTTC. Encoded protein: CATPDRLNNYGYTF.

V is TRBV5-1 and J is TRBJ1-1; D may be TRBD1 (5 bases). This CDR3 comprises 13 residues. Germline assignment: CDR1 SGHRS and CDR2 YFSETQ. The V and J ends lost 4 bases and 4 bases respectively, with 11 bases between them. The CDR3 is CASSKGLLTEAFF. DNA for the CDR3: TGCGCCAGCAGCAAGGGACTTCTCACTGAAGCTTTCTTT.

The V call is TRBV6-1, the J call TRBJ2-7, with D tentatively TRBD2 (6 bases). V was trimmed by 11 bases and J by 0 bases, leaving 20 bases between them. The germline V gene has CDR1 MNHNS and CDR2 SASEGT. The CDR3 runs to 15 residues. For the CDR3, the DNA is TGTGCCGGTGGCAGGGAGGCGTTAAGCTCCTACGAGCAGTACTTC. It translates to CAGGREALSSYEQYF.

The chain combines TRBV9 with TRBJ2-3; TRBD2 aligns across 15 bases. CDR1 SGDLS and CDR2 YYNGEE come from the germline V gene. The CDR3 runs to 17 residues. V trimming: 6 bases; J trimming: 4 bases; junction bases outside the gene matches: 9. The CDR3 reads CASTRTSGRAGSDTQYF. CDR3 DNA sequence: TGTGCCAGCACCAGGACTAGCGGGAGGGCCGGGTCAGATACGCAGTATTTT.

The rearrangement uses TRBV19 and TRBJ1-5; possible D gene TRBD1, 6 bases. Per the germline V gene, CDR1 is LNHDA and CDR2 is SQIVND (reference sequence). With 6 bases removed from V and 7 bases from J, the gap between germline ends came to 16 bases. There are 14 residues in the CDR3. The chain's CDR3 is CASRRQEIEQPQHF. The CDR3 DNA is TGTGCCAGTAGGAGACAGGAAATCGAGCAGCCCCAGCATTTT.

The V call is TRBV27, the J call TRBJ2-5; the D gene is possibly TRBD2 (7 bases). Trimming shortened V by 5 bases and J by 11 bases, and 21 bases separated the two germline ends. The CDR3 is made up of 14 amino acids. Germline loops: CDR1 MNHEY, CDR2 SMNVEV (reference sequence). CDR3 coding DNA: TGTGCCAGCAGTCTAAAGGGGGGGGATTGGGAGCAGTACTTC. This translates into CASSLKGGDWEQYF.

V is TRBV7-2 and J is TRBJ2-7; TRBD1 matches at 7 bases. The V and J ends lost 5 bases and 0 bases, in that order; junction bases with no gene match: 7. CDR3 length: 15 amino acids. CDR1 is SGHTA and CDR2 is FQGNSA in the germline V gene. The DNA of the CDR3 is TGTGCCAGCAGCCCTACCGGGACAGCCTCCTACGAGCAGTACTTC. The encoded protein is CASSPTGTASYEQYF.

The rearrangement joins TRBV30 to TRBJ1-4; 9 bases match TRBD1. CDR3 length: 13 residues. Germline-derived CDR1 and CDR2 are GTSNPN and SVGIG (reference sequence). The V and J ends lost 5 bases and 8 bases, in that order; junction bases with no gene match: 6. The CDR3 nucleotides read TGTGCCTGGGGACAGGGGCCCGACGAAAAACTGTTTTTT. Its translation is CAWGQGPDEKLFF.

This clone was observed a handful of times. The CDR3 region has the DNA TGTGCCAGCAGCCAAGTGGTAGAAGGGTACTCACCCCTCCACTTT. Its translation: CASSQVVEGYSPLHF. The chain uses TRBV4-2 and TRBJ1-6; D remains ambiguous. V dropped 1 base and J dropped 10 bases, with 14 bases sitting between them. The CDR3 totals 15 residues. Germline V lookup: CDR1 LGHNA, CDR2 YNFKEQ.

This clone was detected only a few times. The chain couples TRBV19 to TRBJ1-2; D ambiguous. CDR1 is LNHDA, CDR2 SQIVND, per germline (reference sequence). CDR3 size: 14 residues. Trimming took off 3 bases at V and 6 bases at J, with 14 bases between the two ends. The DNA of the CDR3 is TGTGCCAGTAGTATTCGGCAGGCTCTCGATGGCTACACCTTC. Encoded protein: CASSIRQALDGYTF.

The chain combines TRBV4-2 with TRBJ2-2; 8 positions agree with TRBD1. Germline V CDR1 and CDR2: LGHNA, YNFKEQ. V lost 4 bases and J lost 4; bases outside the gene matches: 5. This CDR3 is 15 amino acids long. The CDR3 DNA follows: TGTGCCAGCAGCCCAGGGGGCGCGGGCACCGGGGAGCTGTTTTTT. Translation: CASSPGGAGTGELFF.

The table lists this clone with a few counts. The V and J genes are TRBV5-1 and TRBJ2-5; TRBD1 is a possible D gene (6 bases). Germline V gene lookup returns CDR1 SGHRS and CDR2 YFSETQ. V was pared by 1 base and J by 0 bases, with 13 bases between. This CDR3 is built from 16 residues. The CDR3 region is CASSLRQALYQETQYF. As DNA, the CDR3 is TGCGCCAGCAGCTTGCGACAGGCCTTATACCAAGAGACCCAGTACTTC.

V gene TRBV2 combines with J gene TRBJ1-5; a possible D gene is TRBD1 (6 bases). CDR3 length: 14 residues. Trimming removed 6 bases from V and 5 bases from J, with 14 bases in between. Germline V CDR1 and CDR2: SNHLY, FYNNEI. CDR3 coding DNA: TGTGCCAGCAGGGAGGGGGTGAGTTATCAGCCCCAGCATTTT. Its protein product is CASREGVSYQPQHF.